This TCR beta chain was observed in a study of blood T cell repertoires in COVID-19. Enrollees, about 18 to 100 years old, lived in some 24 US areas. Libraries were prepared by immunoSEQ multiplex PCR; TCRdb keeps only in-frame clonotypes and omits some of them. This sample has around 190,000 clones; about four fifths occur once, and the top ten carry 3.2%. Sequenced: PBMCs or T cells enriched from blood (not recorded which). The origin of this receptor is a woman under 40 who had recovered from COVID-19.

The CDR3 DNA reads TGTGCCACCAGCAGAGACGACCGGCGGGATGCCTATGGCTACACCTTC. Residues: CATSRDDRRDAYGYTF. This chain uses TRBV15 with TRBJ1-2; no definite D call. With 0 bases removed from V and 4 bases from J, the gap between germline ends came to 15 bases. This CDR3 is 16 amino acids long. Germline values: CDR1 LNHNV, CDR2 YYDKDF (reference sequence).